Shown below are 11 T cell receptor beta chains from a single sample sequenced in a study of OX40 agonist ivuxolimab in advanced cancers. Libraries were prepared by immunoSEQ multiplex PCR; TCRdb keeps only in-frame clonotypes and omits some of them. The table records more than 50,000 clones, 84% of them present only once. Source: CD4+ or CD8+ T cells sorted from blood, taken in a trial of the OX40 agonist ivuxolimab. The receptors here all came from an adult with an advanced solid tumor such as melanoma, head and neck, liver or kidney cancer.

The chain couples TRBV7-2 to TRBJ2-7; a weak D match, TRBD2 (5 bases). Per the germline V gene, CDR1 is SGHTA and CDR2 is FQGNSA. The CDR3 spans 13 residues. Trimming shortened V by 8 bases and J by 4 bases, and 15 bases separated the two germline ends. CDR3 protein: CASGGSGGYEQYF. The CDR3 DNA follows: TGTGCCAGCGGAGGATCAGGAGGATACGAGCAGTACTTC.

This rearrangement joins TRBV11-3 to TRBJ2-1; 7 nucleotides match TRBD1. Germline CDR1 is SGHNT and CDR2 is YENEEA. The trim removed 4 bases at V and 6 bases at J, leaving 6 bases unmatched. This CDR3 region has 14 residues. The CDR3 is CASSSTGRGNEQFF. In nucleotides, the CDR3 is TGTGCCAGCAGCTCGACAGGGCGAGGCAATGAGCAGTTCTTC. Variable domain in full (rest from reference TRBV11-3 and TRBJ2-1): EAGVVQSPRYKIIEKKQPVAFWCNPISGHNTLYWYLQNLGQGPELLIRYENEEAVDDSQLPKDRFSAERLKGVDSTLKIQPAELGDSAVYLCASSSTGRGNEQFFGPGTRLTVL.

The chain uses TRBV5-5 and TRBJ2-5; the D gene is possibly TRBD2 (5 bases). In germline, CDR1 is SGHKS, CDR2 YYEKEE (reference sequence). Trimming removed 6 bases from V and 5 bases from J, with 17 bases in between. The CDR3 extends over 14 amino acids. The CDR3 protein is CASTLTGIRETQYF. In DNA, the CDR3 is TGTGCCAGCACCTTAACCGGGATCAGGGAGACCCAGTACTTC.

This chain uses TRBV27 with TRBJ1-5; 7 bases align to TRBD1. Losses at the gene ends were 5 bases for V and 2 bases for J; bases not matched to a gene: 18. This CDR3 contains 19 residues. CDR1 and CDR2 (germline): MNHEY, SMNVEV (reference sequence). The CDR3 reads CASSGRMGGQLSGNQPQHF. DNA for the CDR3: TGTGCCAGCAGTGGGCGAATGGGGGGACAGCTTAGTGGCAATCAGCCCCAGCATTTT.

V usage is TRBV28 and J usage is TRBJ2-7; the match to TRBD2 covers 13 bases. Unmatched junction bases numbered 8, after V lost 6 bases and J lost 0 bases. The CDR3 runs to 17 residues. Germline loops: CDR1 MDHEN, CDR2 SYDVKM. Here the CDR3 DNA reads TGTGCCAGCAGCCGCGGGACTAGCGGGGCCAGCTCCTACGAGCAGTACTTC. Translated: CASSRGTSGASSYEQYF.

The chain combines TRBV9 with TRBJ1-3, with 10 positions matching TRBD1. CDR1 is SGDLS and CDR2 is YYNGEE in the germline V gene. The CDR3 is made up of 14 amino acids. The V segment lost 3 bases and the J segment 3 bases; nucleotides outside the gene matches: 0. CDR3: CASSGTGGGNTIYF. The CDR3 nucleotides read TGTGCCAGCAGCGGGACAGGGGGTGGAAACACCATATATTTT.

The J gene is TRBJ2-7, the V gene TRBV7-9; D unclear. The germline V and J ends were trimmed by 1 base and 3 bases, with 22 bases remaining between them. From germline, CDR1 is SEHNR and CDR2 FQNEAQ (reference sequence). The CDR3 is 18 residues long. This chain's CDR3 is CASSLGVGLADRIYEQYF. CDR3 DNA sequence: TGTGCCAGCAGCTTAGGGGTCGGATTGGCAGACCGCATCTACGAGCAGTACTTC.

This sequence joins TRBV5-1 and TRBJ1-6; D is unclear. The CDR3 covers 16 residues. Germline CDR1 reads SGHRS; CDR2 reads YFSETQ. V shed 0 bases and J shed 2 bases, with 9 bases lying between them. DNA of the CDR3: TGCGCCAGCAGCTTGGATCGCTGGACCTATAATTCACCCCTCCACTTT. Translating gives CASSLDRWTYNSPLHF. Full variable domain (outside the CDR3, taken from reference TRBV5-1 and TRBJ1-6): KAGVTQTPRYLIKTRGQQVTLSCSPISGHRSVSWYQQTPGQGLQFLFEYFSETQRNKGNFPGRFSGRQFSNSRSEMNVSTLELGDSALYLCASSLDRWTYNSPLHFGNGTRLTVT.

The chain couples TRBV2 to TRBJ1-1, with 7 positions matching TRBD1. Germline CDR1 is SNHLY and CDR2 is FYNNEI. Unmatched junction bases numbered 6, after V lost 1 base and J lost 1 base. The CDR3 length is 16 residues. Here the CDR3 reads CASSEGGQVGNTEAFF. In DNA, the CDR3 is TGTGCCAGCAGTGAAGGCGGACAGGTGGGGAACACTGAAGCTTTCTTT.

The DNA of the CDR3 is TGTGCCAGCAGCGTTTCGGGGTTTAGCACAGATACGCAGTATTTT. It encodes CASSVSGFSTDTQYF. The gene calls are TRBV9 and TRBJ2-3, with D maybe TRBD2 (5 bases). V was shortened by 2 bases and J by 0 bases, with 10 bases between the two germline ends. The CDR3 runs 15 residues. CDR1 and CDR2 (germline): SGDLS, YYNGEE.

This clone occurred once. This chain links TRBV7-9 with TRBJ2-3; perhaps TRBD2 as D (6 bases). The V and J ends lost 0 bases and 2 bases respectively, with 15 bases between them. CDR3 length equals 17 residues. CDR1 is SEHNR, CDR2 FQNEAQ, per germline (reference sequence). The CDR3 region has the DNA TGTGCCAGCAGCTTAGCGTCTGGAGGGAGCCCCACAGATACGCAGTATTTT. Translating it yields CASSLASGGSPTDTQYF. Full variable domain (missing parts from reference TRBV7-9 and TRBJ2-3): DTGVSQNPRHKITKRGQNVTFRCDPISEHNRLYWYRQTLGQGPEFLTYFQNEAQLEKSRLLSDRFSAERPKGSFSTLEIQRTEQGDSAMYLCASSLASGGSPTDTQYFGPGTRLTVL.